This T cell receptor (beta chain) was documented in a study of beta chain features in type 1 diabetes. With 2 bases removed from V and 2 bases from J, the gap between germline ends came to 9 bases. CDR1 GTSNPN and CDR2 SVGIG come from the germline V gene (reference sequence). CDR3 size: 13 residues. The investigators reverse transcribed all of the isolated RNA, so they sequenced expressed TCRB transcripts. Assay used: immunoSEQ multiplex PCR; TCRdb lists only in-frame clones, some missing. Of under 300,000 clones in the sample, roughly 20% are singletons; the top ten hold around 0.028%. Of note for this clone: Antigen specificity is unknown.

The single heparinised draw taken from each donor contained around 100 mL of blood on average. Sorted CD4+ subsets: naive, central memory, regulatory, stem cell-like memory (CD45RO/CCR7/CD25/CD127/CD95/CD27 panel). Sorted populations were all over 98% pure. Regarding the study as a whole: Moderate but significant shortening of TCRB CDR3s was recorded in all four CD4+ subsets from Type 1 diabetes patients. For patients and controls alike, PCR might favor shorter templates to the same degree.

The clonotype was recovered from a woman in her thirties or forties with type 1 diabetes. The chain combines TRBV30 with TRBJ2-5, with a possible D match to TRBD2 (5 bases). Material: naive CD4+ T cells from blood. CDR3 sequence: CAWSPDWQETQYF. In DNA, the CDR3 is TGTGCCTGGAGTCCGGACTGGCAAGAGACCCAGTACTTC. Complete variable domain (other parts from reference TRBV30 and TRBJ2-5): SQTIHQWPATLVQPVGSPLSLECTVEGTSNPNLYWYRQAAGRGLQLLFYSVGIGQISSEVPQNLSASRPQDRQFILSSKKLLLSDSGFYLCAWSPDWQETQYFGPGTRLLVL.